This passage covers 17 T cell receptor beta chains from one sample sequenced in a study of OX40 agonist ivuxolimab in advanced cancers. Produced via immunoSEQ multiplex PCR; TCRdb's table is partial and in-frame only. The sample consists of nearly 90,000 clones, around nine tenths of them appearing once. The sample here was CD4+ or CD8+ T cells sorted from blood, taken in a trial of the OX40 agonist ivuxolimab. All receptors come from an adult with an advanced solid tumor such as melanoma, head and neck, liver or kidney cancer.

This clone was seen only a few times. DNA for the CDR3: TGTGCCAGCAGCTTCGGCTTGGGGGGGCCCGATGGCTACACCTTC. Translation: CASSFGLGGPDGYTF. The genes are TRBV7-2 and TRBJ1-2; D possibly corresponds to TRBD1 (6 bases). V lost 3 bases and J lost 6, with 17 bases in between. The CDR3 consists of 15 residues. Germline assignment: CDR1 SGHTA and CDR2 FQGNSA.

J is TRBJ2-7 and V is TRBV18, with D perhaps given as TRBD1 or TRBD2 (5 bases each). Germline-derived CDR1 and CDR2 are KGHSH and LQKENI. The length of the CDR3 is 15 residues. The germline V and J ends were trimmed by 3 bases and 3 bases, with 15 bases remaining between them. In DNA form, the CDR3 reads TGTGCCAGCTCACCCGATGGGGGTCGGGGCTACGAGCAGTACTTC. It translates to CASSPDGGRGYEQYF.

CDR3 loop: CASSLAQGLSNQPQHF. In nucleotides, the CDR3 is TGTGCCAGCAGCTTAGCGCAGGGGTTAAGCAATCAGCCCCAGCATTTT. The chain has TRBV7-2 and TRBJ1-5; TRBD1 is a possible D gene (6 bases). V lost 0 bases to trimming and J lost 1 base, with 10 bases between them. CDR1 is SGHTA and CDR2 is FQGNSA in the germline V gene. There are 16 residues in the CDR3.

V and J are TRBV2 and TRBJ2-5; no definite D call. Germline V gene lookup returns CDR1 SNHLY and CDR2 FYNNEI. The CDR3 runs 14 residues. The V gene lost 10 bases and the J gene lost 5 bases, with 20 bases spanning the gap. Here the CDR3 reads CATSRAPNSETQYF. CDR3 DNA: TGTGCCACCTCCCGGGCCCCTAACTCGGAGACCCAGTACTTC.

The chain joins TRBV7-6 to TRBJ1-1, with 8 nucleotides matching TRBD1. Trimming at V came to 2 bases and at J to 4 bases, leaving 3 bases not matched to a gene. CDR3 length: 14 residues. The germline CDR1 and CDR2 sequences are SGHVS and FNYEAQ. The CDR3 DNA sequence: TGTGCCAGCAGCTTAAAGGGACAGGTCACTGAAGCTTTCTTT. Encoded protein: CASSLKGQVTEAFF.

This chain uses TRBV2 with TRBJ1-1; D is unclear. The CDR3 consists of 13 residues. The germline CDR1 and CDR2 sequences are SNHLY and FYNNEI. Trimming shortened V by 6 bases and J by 1 base, and 9 bases separated the two germline ends. The CDR3, as DNA: TGTGCCAGCAGCCAGACGGAGAACACTGAAGCTTTCTTT. It codes for CASSQTENTEAFF.

The rearrangement links TRBV7-8 to TRBJ2-7, with a weak D call TRBD2 (6 bases). Deletions cut 1 base from V and 0 bases from J, with 25 bases between. The CDR3 consists of 20 residues. Per the germline V gene, CDR1 is SGHVS and CDR2 is FQNEAQ. This chain's CDR3 is CASSLEEGHLTGPSSYEQYF. The CDR3 DNA reads TGTGCCAGCAGCTTAGAGGAGGGTCATCTTACAGGTCCATCCTCCTACGAGCAGTACTTC.

The chain carries TRBV5-6 and TRBJ1-5; 8 positions match TRBD1. The CDR3 spans 17 residues. Looked up from germline, CDR1 is SGHDT and CDR2 is YYEEEE. With 4 bases clipped from V and 0 bases from J, the junction kept 9 bases outside the gene matches. Written as DNA, the CDR3 is TGTGCCAGCAGCCCCGGGACAGGAGAGTATAGCAATCAGCCCCAGCATTTT. Its translation: CASSPGTGEYSNQPQHF.

The chain combines TRBV19 with TRBJ1-1; TRBD1 might be the D (6 bases). Germline CDR1 is LNHDA and CDR2 is SQIVND (reference sequence). This CDR3 region has 14 residues. V was shortened by 6 bases and J by 0 bases, with 11 bases between the two germline ends. The CDR3 sequence is CASRKGGLNTEAFF. The CDR3, as DNA: TGTGCCAGTAGGAAAGGGGGACTGAACACTGAAGCTTTCTTT.

The chain has TRBV11-2 and TRBJ2-5; 16 positions match TRBD2. Trimming cost V 4 bases and J 5 bases; bases outside gene matches: 7. Germline lookup yields CDR1 SGHAT and CDR2 FQNNGV. The CDR3 is 17 residues long. The CDR3, as DNA: TGTGCCAGCAGCTCCGGGACTAGCGGGGGGGCAGAGGAGACCCAGTACTTC. Protein sequence: CASSSGTSGGAEETQYF.

V gene TRBV6-5 combines with J gene TRBJ2-1, with a tentative D call TRBD2 (5 bases). V was cut by 6 bases and J by 0 bases, with 12 bases left in between. Germline values: CDR1 MNHEY, CDR2 SVGAGI. This CDR3 spans 15 amino acids. The CDR3 DNA is TGTGCCAGCAGACCCGACGGAGGCTCCTACAATGAGCAGTTCTTC. As protein: CASRPDGGSYNEQFF.

The rearrangement joins TRBV2 to TRBJ2-5, with 8 bases that match TRBD1. The CDR3 runs to 15 residues. V was pared by 6 bases and J by 5 bases, with 11 bases of the junction left unmatched. Germline CDR1 and CDR2: SNHLY and FYNNEI. CDR3 residues: CASSGTGGSRETQYF. CDR3 DNA sequence: TGTGCCAGCAGCGGCACAGGGGGGTCACGGGAGACCCAGTACTTC.

The chain uses TRBV7-6 and TRBJ2-7, with D unresolved. The CDR3 has 15 residues. V lost 2 bases and J 2 bases, leaving 13 bases between the germline ends. Looked up from germline, CDR1 is SGHVS and CDR2 is FNYEAQ. CDR3 in amino acids: CASSLNDGPPYEQYF. The DNA for the CDR3 is TGTGCCAGCAGCTTAAATGACGGCCCACCCTACGAGCAGTACTTC.

The chain links TRBV7-2 to TRBJ1-2; D is uncertain. The CDR3 loop spans 15 amino acids. The V gene lost 1 base and the J gene lost 4 bases, with 13 bases spanning the gap. CDR1 SGHTA and CDR2 FQGNSA come from the germline V gene. CDR3 coding DNA: TGTGCCAGCAGCTTAGGGACCGGTGGAGTCTATGGCTACACCTTC. Residues: CASSLGTGGVYGYTF.

This clone was found once. V gene TRBV5-4 combines with J gene TRBJ1-4, with 8 positions matching TRBD1. Germline trimming cut 4 bases from V and 5 bases from J; bases unmatched to any gene: 7. This CDR3 contains 15 residues. Germline V CDR1 and CDR2: SGHNT, YYREEE (reference sequence). The CDR3 nucleotides read TGTGCCAGCAGCGGAAACAGGGGGGGAAATGAAAAACTGTTTTTT. Amino acids: CASSGNRGGNEKLFF.

This clone was recorded once. The chain couples TRBV7-3 to TRBJ2-5; a weak D match, TRBD2 (6 bases). The V gene lost 2 bases and the J gene lost 5 bases, with 18 bases spanning the gap. The CDR3 runs 16 residues. Germline V CDR1 and CDR2: SGHTA, FQGTGA. The CDR3, as DNA: TGTGCCAGCAGCTTAGGTATAGGCCTACGGGGGGAGACCCAGTACTTC. Its protein product is CASSLGIGLRGETQYF.

The chain links TRBV4-1 to TRBJ2-1; 10 nucleotides match TRBD2. V was pared by 0 bases and J by 6 bases, with 8 bases of the junction left unmatched. The CDR3 has 17 residues. The germline V gene encodes CDR1 MGHRA and CDR2 YSYEKL. The chain's CDR3 is CASSQDGSGGASNEQFF. The CDR3 nucleotides are TGCGCCAGCAGCCAAGATGGGAGCGGGGGGGCGTCCAATGAGCAGTTCTTC.